Sequencing of this TCR beta chain was carried out in a study of blood T cell repertoires in COVID-19. Looking at the study overall: Sample material is recorded as cDNA or gDNA derived from T cells, B-cell-depleted T cells, or PBMCs.

The authors' processing: Reference gene primer amplification in the assay estimated nucleated cell counts. Here immunoSEQ multiplex PCR was the method, and the copy in TCRdb shows in-frame clones only, minus some. V and J calls and clone size are given by that table; D and trimming were obtained from the DNA. Among approximately 350,000 clones listed, approximately 86% were seen once. Per the germline V gene, CDR1 is SGHTA and CDR2 is FQGNSA. This CDR3 has 18 amino acids. With 1 base removed from V and 0 bases from J, the gap between germline ends came to 16 bases. The receptor was derived from a woman aged 60 to 75 with COVID-19, enrolled during active disease. The J gene is TRBJ2-1, the V gene TRBV7-2; tentative D call: TRBD2 (5 bases). What was sequenced was peripheral blood. The DNA of the CDR3 is TGTGCCAGCAGCTTAGGCCCCAGGTGGGAGCGCTCCTACAATGAGCAGTTCTTC. Translating gives CASSLGPRWERSYNEQFF.